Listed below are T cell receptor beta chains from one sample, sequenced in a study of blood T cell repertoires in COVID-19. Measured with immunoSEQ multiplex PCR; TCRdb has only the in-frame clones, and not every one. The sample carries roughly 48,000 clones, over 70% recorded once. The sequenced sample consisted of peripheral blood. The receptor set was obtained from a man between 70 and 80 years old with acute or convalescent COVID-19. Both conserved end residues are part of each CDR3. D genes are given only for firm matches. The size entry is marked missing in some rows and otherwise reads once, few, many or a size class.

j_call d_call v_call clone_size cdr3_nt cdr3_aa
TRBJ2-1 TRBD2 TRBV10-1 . TGCGCCAGCAGAACAGCGGGAGTCACCTACAATGAGCAGTTCTTC CASRTAGVTYNEQFF
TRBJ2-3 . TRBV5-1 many TGCGCCAGCAGCCCCGGGAACACAGATACGCAGTATTTT CASSPGNTDTQYF
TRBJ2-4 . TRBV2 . TGTGCCAGCAGTGCGGGAAATACGAACATTCAGTACTTC CASSAGNTNIQYF
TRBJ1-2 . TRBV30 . TGTGCCTGGAGTGTACCACCCGGGGGGTCCTACTATGGCTACACCTTC CAWSVPPGGSYYGYTF
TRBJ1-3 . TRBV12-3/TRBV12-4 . TGTGCCAGCAGCAACCTTACAGGGAACACCATATATTTT CASSNLTGNTIYF
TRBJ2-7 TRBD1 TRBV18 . TGTGCCAGCTCACCATCCGGGACAGGGTTACACGAGCAGTACTTC CASSPSGTGLHEQYF
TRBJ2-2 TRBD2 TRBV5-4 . TGTGCCAGCAGCGGGGGACTAGCGGGAGAGGCCGGGGAGCTGTTTTTT CASSGGLAGEAGELFF
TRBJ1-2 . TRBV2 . TGTGCCAGCAGATCCGAGGGGATAAGACAGGCGTACTATGGCTACACCTTC CASRSEGIRQAYYGYTF
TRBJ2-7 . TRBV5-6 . TGTGCCAGCAGCTGGGGGGAGGACGAGCAGTACTTC CASSWGEDEQYF
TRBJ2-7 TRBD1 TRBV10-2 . TGCGCCAGCAGGCGGGGACAGGGGGCCTACGAGCAGTACTTC CASRRGQGAYEQYF
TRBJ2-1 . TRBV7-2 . TGTGCCAGCAGCTTAATCGATGAGCAGTTCTTC CASSLIDEQFF
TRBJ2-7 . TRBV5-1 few TGCGCCAGCAGCTTGGACCTAGGATTCAGCGAGCAGTACTTC CASSLDLGFSEQYF
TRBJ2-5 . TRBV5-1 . TGCGCCAGCAGCCCGACAGGACAAGAGACCCAGTACTTC CASSPTGQETQYF
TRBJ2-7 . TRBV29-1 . TGCAGCTCGATGGCAGGGGCGCAAGAGCAGTACTTC CSSMAGAQEQYF
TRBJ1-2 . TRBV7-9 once TGTGCCAGCAGCGTTGGAGGGAACGGCTACACCTTC CASSVGGNGYTF
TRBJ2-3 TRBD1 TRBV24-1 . TGTGCCACCAGTGATCCCGACAGGGGCCATACGCAGTATTTT CATSDPDRGHTQYF
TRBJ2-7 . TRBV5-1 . TGCGCCAGCAGCTCAACTGTAACCTACGAGCAGTACTTC CASSSTVTYEQYF
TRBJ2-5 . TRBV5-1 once TGCGCCAGCCAGTCGAACGCCGGGGGAGAGACCCAGTACTTC CASQSNAGGETQYF
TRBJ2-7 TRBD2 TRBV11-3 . TGTGCCAGCAGCCCGGGGGGGGCTAGCGGGAGTCGCGAGCAGTACTTC CASSPGGASGSREQYF
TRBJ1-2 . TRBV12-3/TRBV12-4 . TGTGCCAGCACACTCGACAGCAACTATGGCTACACCTTC CASTLDSNYGYTF
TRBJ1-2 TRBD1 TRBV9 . TGTGCCAGCAGCGCCAACGCAGGGGGGAACTATGGCTACACCTTC CASSANAGGNYGYTF
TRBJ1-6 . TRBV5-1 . TGCGCCAGCAGCCCTCTAAGCTCCTATAATTCACCCCTCCACTTT CASSPLSSYNSPLHF
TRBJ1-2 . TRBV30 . TGTGCCTGGAGTGTACCGGGGTATGGCTACACCTTC CAWSVPGYGYTF
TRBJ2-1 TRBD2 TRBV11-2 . TGTGCCAGCAGCTTAGGCCCCTACACTAGCGGGAGTGAGCAGTTCTTC CASSLGPYTSGSEQFF
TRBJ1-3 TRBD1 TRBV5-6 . TGTGCCAGCAGCTACGGCAGGGGGGATGGAAACACCATATATTTT CASSYGRGDGNTIYF
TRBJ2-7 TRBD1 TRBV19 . TGTGCCAGTAGTTCACAGGGGTCTAGGGCCGAGCAGTACTTC CASSSQGSRAEQYF
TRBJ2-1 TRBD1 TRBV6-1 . TGTGCCAGCAGCCTAAATGACAGGGACAATGAGCAGTTCTTC CASSLNDRDNEQFF
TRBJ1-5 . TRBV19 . TGTGCCAGTAGTGCGGTCCAGGGGCAGCCCCAGCATTTT CASSAVQGQPQHF
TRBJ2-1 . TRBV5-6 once TGTGCCAGCAGCTTGGCCCCAGGGGTGGGTGAGCAGTTCTTC CASSLAPGVGEQFF
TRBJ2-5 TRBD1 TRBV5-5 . TGTGCCAGCAGCTTTGACAGGGCCCAGTACTTC CASSFDRAQYF
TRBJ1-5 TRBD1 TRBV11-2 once TGTGCCAGCAGCGCGACAGGGAAAAGCAATCAGCCCCAGCATTTT CASSATGKSNQPQHF
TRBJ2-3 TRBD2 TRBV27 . TGTGCCAGCAGTCTCACAGCGGGACTAGATACGCAGTATTTT CASSLTAGLDTQYF
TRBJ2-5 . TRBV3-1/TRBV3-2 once TGTGCCAGCAGCCGTCTCGGGGTGTCAAAGACCCAGTACTTC CASSRLGVSKTQYF
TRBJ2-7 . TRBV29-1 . TGCAGCGCAGGGGCCGACTACGAGCAGTACTTC CSAGADYEQYF
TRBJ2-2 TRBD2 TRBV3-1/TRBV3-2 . TGTGCCAGCAGCCAAGATCTGAGCGGGAGAAACACCGGGGAGCTGTTTTTT CASSQDLSGRNTGELFF
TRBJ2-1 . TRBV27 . TGTGCCAGCAGCCCGTGGGCACAGCACTACAATGAGCAGTTCTTC CASSPWAQHYNEQFF
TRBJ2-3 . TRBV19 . TGTGCCAGTACCCAGATCGGCGGGGCTAGCACAGATACGCAGTATTTT CASTQIGGASTDTQYF
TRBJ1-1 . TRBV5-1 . TGCGCCAGCAGCCTAGTAGACCGGAACACTGAAGCTTTCTTT CASSLVDRNTEAFF
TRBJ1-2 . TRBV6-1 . TGTGCCAGCAGTGAAGATCGGTCGCTCTATGGCTACACCTTC CASSEDRSLYGYTF
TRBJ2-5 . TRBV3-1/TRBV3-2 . TGTGCCAGCAGCCAAGATGCAGGCTACCAAGAGACCCAGTACTTC CASSQDAGYQETQYF
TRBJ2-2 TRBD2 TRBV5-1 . TGCGCCAGCAGCTTGGAACCGGGAGGGACCGGGGAGCTGTTTTTT CASSLEPGGTGELFF
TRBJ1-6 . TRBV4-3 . TGCGCCAGCAGCCCCTCCGGGGTCAAAAATTCACCCCTCCACTTT CASSPSGVKNSPLHF
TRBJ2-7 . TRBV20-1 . TGCAGTGCTGTAACCCCGGACTCGCAGTACTTC CSAVTPDSQYF
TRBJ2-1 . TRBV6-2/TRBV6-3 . TGTGCCAGCAGTCTCGATCTAGGCAATGAGCAGTTCTTC CASSLDLGNEQFF
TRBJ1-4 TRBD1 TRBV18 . TGTGCCAGCTCAAATGGACAGGGCTTCGAAAAACTGTTTTTT CASSNGQGFEKLFF
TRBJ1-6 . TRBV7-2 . TGTGCCAGCAGCTTATACGAGAATTCACCCCTCCACTTT CASSLYENSPLHF
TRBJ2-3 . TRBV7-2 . TGTGCCAGCAGCTTCCGGGAACCTACAGATACGCAGTATTTT CASSFREPTDTQYF
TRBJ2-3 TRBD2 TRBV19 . TGTGCCAGTAGTGCCCGACTAGCGGGGCAGGGAGATACGCAGTATTTT CASSARLAGQGDTQYF
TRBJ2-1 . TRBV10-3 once TGTGCCACCCAAAGGGGGGGCAATGAGCAGTTCTTC CATQRGGNEQFF
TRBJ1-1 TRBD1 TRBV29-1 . TGCAGCGTAGCGAAAAGACCGGGACAGGGGGCGAGTATTACTGAAGCTTTCTTT CSVAKRPGQGASITEAFF
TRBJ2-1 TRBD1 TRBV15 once TGTGCCACCAGCAGATCAGGGGGCAATGAGCAGTTCTTC CATSRSGGNEQFF
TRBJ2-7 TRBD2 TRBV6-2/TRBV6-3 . TGTGCCAGCAGTTCGGGACTAGCAAGCTCCTACGAGCAGTACTTC CASSSGLASSYEQYF
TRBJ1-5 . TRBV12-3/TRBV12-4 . TGTGCGTCAGGGGTTTACAGCAATCAGCCCCAGCATTTT CASGVYSNQPQHF
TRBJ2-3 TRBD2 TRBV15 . TGTGCCACCAGCGGGGGACTAGTGACAGATACGCAGTATTTT CATSGGLVTDTQYF
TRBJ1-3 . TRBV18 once TGTGCCAGCTCACCAGAACAGGCTCCTTCTGGAAACACCATATATTTT CASSPEQAPSGNTIYF